The rows below give T cell receptor beta chains drawn from one sample of a study of blood T cell repertoires in COVID-19. Libraries were prepared by immunoSEQ multiplex PCR; TCRdb keeps only in-frame clonotypes and omits some of them. The data contain a few hundred thousand clones, roughly 87% of them singletons. The sample consisted of PBMCs or T cells enriched from blood (not recorded which). Receptor source: a woman aged 25 to 39 who had recovered from COVID-19. The CDR3 runs from the conserved cysteine through the conserved F or W. The D gene is left open where the match is weak. Rows may omit the clone size; those that give it use once, few, many or a size class.

v_gene: TRBV12-3/TRBV12-4; j_gene: TRBJ1-5; abundance: .; d_gene: TRBD1; CDR3aa: CASSFGQVQHF; CDR3nt: TGTGCCAGCAGTTTTGGACAGGTCCAGCATTTT
v_gene: TRBV10-3; j_gene: TRBJ2-5; abundance: .; d_gene: TRBD1; CDR3aa: CAISAPGTVGETQYF; CDR3nt: TGTGCCATCAGTGCACCGGGGACAGTCGGCGAGACCCAGTACTTC
v_gene: TRBV11-1; j_gene: TRBJ2-2; abundance: few; d_gene: .; CDR3aa: CAIHSRNTGELFF; CDR3nt: TGTGCCATACATTCAAGGAACACCGGGGAGCTGTTTTTT
v_gene: TRBV7-2; j_gene: TRBJ1-3; abundance: once; d_gene: .; CDR3aa: CASSLGPVYSGNTIYF; CDR3nt: TGTGCCAGCAGCTTAGGCCCAGTTTACTCTGGAAACACCATATATTTT
v_gene: TRBV10-1; j_gene: TRBJ2-1; abundance: .; d_gene: TRBD2; CDR3aa: CASSGGLAGGTTSDEQFF; CDR3nt: TGCGCCAGCAGTGGCGGACTAGCGGGGGGTACCACCTCCGATGAGCAGTTCTTC
v_gene: TRBV19; j_gene: TRBJ1-2; abundance: .; d_gene: TRBD1; CDR3aa: CASSISGGDYGYTF; CDR3nt: TGTGCCAGTAGTATTTCAGGGGGCGACTATGGCTACACCTTC
v_gene: TRBV4-1; j_gene: TRBJ1-2; abundance: .; d_gene: TRBD1; CDR3aa: CASSTGVNYGYTF; CDR3nt: TGCGCCAGCAGTACAGGGGTTAACTATGGCTACACCTTC
v_gene: TRBV11-3; j_gene: TRBJ2-1; abundance: .; d_gene: TRBD2; CDR3aa: CASSFSSGRDEQFF; CDR3nt: TGTGCCAGCAGCTTCTCTAGCGGGAGGGATGAGCAGTTCTTC
v_gene: TRBV30; j_gene: TRBJ1-1; abundance: .; d_gene: TRBD1; CDR3aa: CAWMAGGWSTEAFF; CDR3nt: TGTGCCTGGATGGCAGGGGGCTGGAGTACCGAAGCTTTCTTT
v_gene: TRBV27; j_gene: TRBJ1-5; abundance: .; d_gene: .; CDR3aa: CASSFVAGWAQPQHF; CDR3nt: TGTGCCAGCAGTTTTGTTGCAGGGTGGGCTCAGCCCCAGCATTTT
v_gene: TRBV12-3/TRBV12-4; j_gene: TRBJ2-7; abundance: .; d_gene: .; CDR3aa: CASSYGSMDEQYF; CDR3nt: TGTGCCAGCAGCTATGGGAGCATGGACGAGCAGTACTTC
v_gene: TRBV27; j_gene: TRBJ2-3; abundance: .; d_gene: TRBD1; CDR3aa: CASNLTGSTDTQYF; CDR3nt: TGTGCCAGCAATCTGACAGGGAGCACAGATACGCAGTATTTT
v_gene: TRBV6-5; j_gene: TRBJ2-2; abundance: .; d_gene: TRBD2; CDR3aa: CASSYVPLAGTGELFF; CDR3nt: TGTGCCAGCAGTTACGTTCCCTTAGCGGGCACCGGGGAGCTGTTTTTT
v_gene: TRBV6-9; j_gene: TRBJ1-5; abundance: once; d_gene: .; CDR3aa: CASIHRGNQPQHF; CDR3nt: TGTGCCAGCATTCATAGGGGGAATCAGCCCCAGCATTTT
v_gene: TRBV12-3/TRBV12-4; j_gene: TRBJ1-1; abundance: .; d_gene: .; CDR3aa: CASSPGGNTEAFF; CDR3nt: TGTGCCAGCAGTCCGGGGGGGAACACTGAAGCTTTCTTT
v_gene: TRBV9; j_gene: TRBJ2-2; abundance: .; d_gene: TRBD2; CDR3aa: CASSPSGANTGELFF; CDR3nt: TGTGCCAGCAGCCCCAGCGGGGCGAACACCGGGGAGCTGTTTTTT
v_gene: TRBV5-1; j_gene: TRBJ2-3; abundance: .; d_gene: .; CDR3aa: CASSLAGTTTDTQYF; CDR3nt: TGCGCCAGCAGCTTGGCCGGGACAACCACAGATACGCAGTATTTT
v_gene: TRBV5-6; j_gene: TRBJ2-7; abundance: .; d_gene: .; CDR3aa: CASSFSGGEQYF; CDR3nt: TGTGCCAGCAGCTTCTCAGGAGGCGAGCAGTACTTC
v_gene: TRBV14; j_gene: TRBJ2-7; abundance: .; d_gene: TRBD2; CDR3aa: CASSQDLIAGEGLYEDYEQYF; CDR3nt: TGTGCCAGCAGCCAAGACCTTATAGCGGGAGAGGGACTATACGAGGACTACGAGCAGTACTTC
v_gene: TRBV6-6; j_gene: TRBJ2-2; abundance: .; d_gene: TRBD2; CDR3aa: CASIERGAHTGELFF; CDR3nt: TGTGCCAGCATCGAGCGGGGGGCCCACACCGGGGAGCTGTTTTTT
v_gene: TRBV5-1; j_gene: TRBJ1-2; abundance: .; d_gene: .; CDR3aa: CASSLQGSDGYTF; CDR3nt: TGCGCCAGCAGCTTACAGGGAAGTGACGGCTACACCTTC
v_gene: TRBV9; j_gene: TRBJ2-1; abundance: .; d_gene: .; CDR3aa: CASSVGSGTFEEQFF; CDR3nt: TGTGCCAGCAGCGTTGGGAGCGGAACCTTCGAGGAGCAGTTCTTC
v_gene: TRBV3-1/TRBV3-2; j_gene: TRBJ1-2; abundance: once; d_gene: .; CDR3aa: CASSQDWGGADGYTF; CDR3nt: TGTGCCAGCAGCCAAGATTGGGGAGGGGCGGATGGCTACACCTTC
v_gene: TRBV11-1; j_gene: TRBJ2-7; abundance: .; d_gene: TRBD2; CDR3aa: CASSLEAGSYEQYF; CDR3nt: TGTGCCAGCAGCTTAGAAGCGGGGAGCTACGAGCAGTACTTC
v_gene: TRBV11-2; j_gene: TRBJ2-7; abundance: .; d_gene: TRBD1; CDR3aa: CASSPTARDRGSSYEQYF; CDR3nt: TGTGCCAGCAGCCCAACTGCCAGGGACAGGGGAAGCTCCTACGAGCAGTACTTC
v_gene: TRBV4-1; j_gene: TRBJ1-2; abundance: .; d_gene: .; CDR3aa: CASSQGGGRGNYGYTF; CDR3nt: TGCGCCAGCAGCCAAGGGGGGGGCAGGGGAAACTATGGCTACACCTTC
v_gene: TRBV2; j_gene: TRBJ1-2; abundance: .; d_gene: .; CDR3aa: CASRETGFDYTF; CDR3nt: TGTGCCAGCAGGGAAACAGGGTTTGACTACACCTTC
v_gene: TRBV5-6; j_gene: TRBJ2-7; abundance: .; d_gene: .; CDR3aa: CASSPGTLGPYEQYF; CDR3nt: TGTGCCAGCAGTCCCGGGACACTGGGCCCCTACGAGCAGTACTTC
v_gene: TRBV6-1; j_gene: TRBJ2-5; abundance: once; d_gene: .; CDR3aa: CASSETLPEWDRDETQYF; CDR3nt: TGTGCCAGCAGTGAGACCCTACCCGAGTGGGATCGGGATGAGACCCAGTACTTC
v_gene: TRBV2; j_gene: TRBJ1-1; abundance: .; d_gene: .; CDR3aa: CASSDREGTEAFF; CDR3nt: TGTGCCAGCAGTGACAGGGAGGGTACTGAAGCTTTCTTT
v_gene: TRBV28; j_gene: TRBJ1-6; abundance: .; d_gene: .; CDR3aa: CASSFLSSYNSPLHF; CDR3nt: TGTGCCAGCAGTTTTCTCAGCTCCTATAATTCACCCCTCCACTTT
v_gene: TRBV18; j_gene: TRBJ1-1; abundance: .; d_gene: TRBD1; CDR3aa: CASSPPAGGWTEAFF; CDR3nt: TGTGCCAGCTCACCACCAGCAGGGGGTTGGACTGAAGCTTTCTTT
v_gene: TRBV3-1/TRBV3-2; j_gene: TRBJ1-5; abundance: .; d_gene: .; CDR3aa: CASSETVNQPQHF; CDR3nt: TGTGCCAGCAGCGAGACAGTCAATCAGCCCCAGCATTTT
v_gene: TRBV27; j_gene: TRBJ1-6; abundance: .; d_gene: TRBD1; CDR3aa: CASRSGTDNSPLHF; CDR3nt: TGTGCCAGCAGATCCGGGACAGATAATTCACCCCTCCACTTT
v_gene: TRBV11-3; j_gene: TRBJ1-1; abundance: .; d_gene: .; CDR3aa: CASSFSVNTEAFF; CDR3nt: TGTGCCAGCAGCTTCTCTGTGAACACTGAAGCTTTCTTT
v_gene: TRBV5-6; j_gene: TRBJ1-5; abundance: few; d_gene: .; CDR3aa: CASSPATGDQPQHF; CDR3nt: TGTGCCAGCAGCCCGGCGACGGGGGACCAGCCCCAGCATTTT
v_gene: TRBV10-1; j_gene: TRBJ1-1; abundance: .; d_gene: .; CDR3aa: CASAPGRNTEAFF; CDR3nt: TGCGCCAGCGCCCCAGGGCGGAACACTGAAGCTTTCTTT
v_gene: TRBV28; j_gene: TRBJ2-1; abundance: .; d_gene: .; CDR3aa: CASSLPPDYNEQFF; CDR3nt: TGTGCCAGCAGTTTACCCCCAGACTACAATGAGCAGTTCTTC
v_gene: TRBV11-2; j_gene: TRBJ1-1; abundance: once; d_gene: .; CDR3aa: CASSFFQASNTEAFF; CDR3nt: TGTGCCAGCAGCTTTTTTCAGGCTTCGAACACTGAAGCTTTCTTT
v_gene: TRBV4-1; j_gene: TRBJ2-3; abundance: .; d_gene: .; CDR3aa: CGDRGGRVRRQYF; CDR3nt: TGCGGCGACCGAGGCGGGCGGGTTAGGAGGCAGTATTTT
v_gene: TRBV4-1; j_gene: TRBJ1-3; abundance: .; d_gene: .; CDR3aa: CASSPRTGIHTIYF; CDR3nt: TGCGCCAGCAGCCCCCGTACAGGGATACACACCATATATTTT
v_gene: TRBV2; j_gene: TRBJ2-1; abundance: .; d_gene: .; CDR3aa: CASSSRAGYNEQFF; CDR3nt: TGTGCCAGTAGTTCTCGGGCGGGCTACAATGAGCAGTTCTTC
v_gene: TRBV12-3/TRBV12-4; j_gene: TRBJ1-2; abundance: once; d_gene: .; CDR3aa: CASSLRENYGYTF; CDR3nt: TGTGCCAGCAGTTTGAGGGAAAACTATGGCTACACCTTC
v_gene: TRBV15; j_gene: TRBJ2-1; abundance: .; d_gene: TRBD2; CDR3aa: CATSRDLAGGHEQFF; CDR3nt: TGTGCCACCAGCAGAGATCTAGCGGGGGGGCATGAGCAGTTCTTC
v_gene: TRBV7-9; j_gene: TRBJ2-5; abundance: .; d_gene: .; CDR3aa: CASSRDQETQYF; CDR3nt: TGTGCCAGCAGCCGGGACCAAGAGACCCAGTACTTC
v_gene: TRBV5-6; j_gene: TRBJ1-4; abundance: .; d_gene: .; CDR3aa: CASSRPQITNEKLFF; CDR3nt: TGTGCCAGCAGCCGCCCCCAGATCACTAATGAAAAACTGTTTTTT
v_gene: TRBV19; j_gene: TRBJ1-5; abundance: few; d_gene: .; CDR3aa: CASNRKWAINQPQHF; CDR3nt: TGTGCCAGTAACAGGAAGTGGGCAATCAATCAGCCCCAGCATTTT
v_gene: TRBV11-1; j_gene: TRBJ1-1; abundance: .; d_gene: .; CDR3aa: CASSYPPVNTEAFF; CDR3nt: TGTGCCAGCAGCTATCCGCCGGTGAACACTGAAGCTTTCTTT